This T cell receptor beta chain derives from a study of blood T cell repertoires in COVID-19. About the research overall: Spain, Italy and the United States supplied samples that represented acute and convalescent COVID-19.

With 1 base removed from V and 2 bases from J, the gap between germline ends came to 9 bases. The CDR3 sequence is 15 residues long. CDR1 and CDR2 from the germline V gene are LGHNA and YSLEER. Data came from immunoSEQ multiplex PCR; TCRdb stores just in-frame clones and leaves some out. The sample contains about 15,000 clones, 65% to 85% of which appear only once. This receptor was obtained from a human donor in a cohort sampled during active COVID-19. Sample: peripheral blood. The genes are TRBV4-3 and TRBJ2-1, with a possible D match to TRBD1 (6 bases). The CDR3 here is CASSQAGVPYNEQFF. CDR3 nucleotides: TGCGCCAGCAGCCAAGCAGGGGTCCCCTACAATGAGCAGTTCTTC.